This T cell receptor beta chain was captured by sequencing in a study of vaccination effects on CD4 cells after COVID-19 (dated by TCRdb to the early 2020s). In the study overall: Each participant received two doses of an mRNA SARS-CoV-2 vaccine, either BNT162b2 or mRNA-1273. A total of some eleven COVID-19 convalescent patients and a handful of SARS-CoV-2-naive healthy vaccine recipients were included in the full study. The Oncomine TCR Beta short-read assay on an Illumina iSeq 100 was used to sequence cultures from other donors in the study. The study compared SARS-CoV-2 spike-specific CD4+ TCR repertoires before and after mRNA vaccination in COVID-19 convalescent patients and infection-naive vaccine recipients. In a couple of convalescent patients, pre-vaccine samples were collected 16 days and one week ahead of the first dose, 142 and 148 days after COVID-19 diagnosis. The investigation overall reported the following: For convalescent patients, new clones induced by the vaccine made up most of the post-vaccine spike-reactive repertoire, and these new clones were largely distinct from the clones induced by infection. Limitations of the study were the small number of convalescent patients and the absence of early post-infection timepoints. Both infection-induced and vaccine-induced clones contracted markedly at late post-vaccination timepoints, which is consistent with waning T cell responses.

Receptor amplification or capture employed the immunoSEQ multiplex PCR assay. DNA from the cultured, isolated CD4+ T cells was subjected to TCR beta CDR3 sequencing. The authors' pipeline ran thus. Non-productive TCR sequences were discarded, and reads were trimmed to the CDR3 region, with only CDR3s of 7 or more amino acids retained. The MANAFEST web app was used to pick out antigen-specific clonotypes by comparing their expansion in peptide wells with that in reference cultures. Positive clones required FDR<0.05 expansion versus reference and all other wells, odds ratio above 5, and frequency above 0.1% in two replicate wells. Cross-reactive clonotypes were defined as significantly expanded in SARS-CoV-2 spike wells and in at least one common cold coronavirus spike condition. CDR3 similarity was assessed by Levenshtein distance with the stringdist R package, and unrooted trees were built with ape in R 3.6.1. TCRdb mirrors the immuneACCESS table, restricted to in-frame sequences. Some clones are absent from its copies; in checked studies, under half trace to an unresolved V gene, and the reason for the others is unknown. V and J calls and clone size are as listed in that table; D and trimming were resolved from the DNA. The table for this sample lists 30,000 to 40,000 clones; about two thirds of them were counted only once. The top ten hold roughly 30% of the sample.

The CDR3 goes from the cysteine to the phenylalanine over 14 residues. The read is trimmed to its CDR3 DNA, 42 bases read in frame from base 1. The germline V gene encodes CDR1 SGHVS and CDR2 FNYEAQ. Trimming takes 5 bases off V and 5 bases off J; junction bases not matched to a gene: 8. In the ViraFEST assay, PBMC were stimulated with viral peptide pools, and TCR sequencing was then used to find antigen-specific CD4+ T cell clonotypes based on their expansion. After about 10 days of culture, CD4+ T cells were isolated with the EasySep CD4+ T cell isolation kit. PCR-confirmed SARS-CoV-2 infection had occurred in convalescent patients between March and December 2020, before the Alpha, Beta and Delta variants emerged in the United States. Some 2 million PBMC per well were cultured with about 9.6 ug/ml peptides in IMDM containing 5% human AB serum, around 9.7 IU/ml IL-2 and gentamicin. Half of the culture medium was replaced with fresh IL-2-containing medium on days 3 and 7. Each peptide stimulation condition was cultured in triplicate wells unless otherwise noted. PBMC were separated from whole blood using Ficoll-Paque Plus gradient centrifugation and were then either cryopreserved at -140C or used fresh. Genomic DNA was extracted from cultured CD4+ T cells with the QIAamp micro DNA kit.

Note on this clone: Its antigen has not been determined. It has no much larger one-base neighbor in the sample; base qualities were not kept.

Source: CD4+ T cells from PBMCs cultured with a peptide pool, taken before COVID-19 vaccination. Rearrangement joined TRBV7-6 to TRBJ2-5, with TRBD2 matching 7 junction bases. The TCR originated in a human donor who had a prior SARS-CoV-2 infection. The CDR3 region reads CASSEGGSGETQYF. The nucleotide sequence reads TGTGCCAGCAGCGAGGGAGGGAGCGGCGAGACCCAGTACTTC.